This T cell receptor beta chain was found in a study of cytomegalovirus exposure and HLA in healthy donors. Study results and limitations: In vitro confirmation showed a few CMV-associated chains to be CMV antigen specific. Cytomegalovirus association was assigned to more than 150 TCR beta chains. There were some public TCRs occurring in many donors, but most TCR sequences were rare.

Only in-frame clones appear in the TCRdb table, and some are missing; sequencing was by immunoSEQ multiplex PCR. This table has 300,000 to 350,000 clones, approximately 88% appearing once. About this clone itself: The antigen remains unidentified.

Trimming took 4 bases from V and 2 from J; bases not matched to a gene: 5. The CDR3 is made up of 15 amino acids. From germline, CDR1 is SGHRS and CDR2 YFSETQ. This chain connects TRBV5-1 to TRBJ2-5; 10 bases are a match to TRBD2. This clonotype originated in a man between 25 and 39 years old in good health and CMV-seronegative. Sample: PBMCs. CDR3 loop: CASSPERGGQETQYF. CDR3 sequence (DNA): TGCGCCAGCAGCCCTGAGCGGGGGGGTCAAGAGACCCAGTACTTC.